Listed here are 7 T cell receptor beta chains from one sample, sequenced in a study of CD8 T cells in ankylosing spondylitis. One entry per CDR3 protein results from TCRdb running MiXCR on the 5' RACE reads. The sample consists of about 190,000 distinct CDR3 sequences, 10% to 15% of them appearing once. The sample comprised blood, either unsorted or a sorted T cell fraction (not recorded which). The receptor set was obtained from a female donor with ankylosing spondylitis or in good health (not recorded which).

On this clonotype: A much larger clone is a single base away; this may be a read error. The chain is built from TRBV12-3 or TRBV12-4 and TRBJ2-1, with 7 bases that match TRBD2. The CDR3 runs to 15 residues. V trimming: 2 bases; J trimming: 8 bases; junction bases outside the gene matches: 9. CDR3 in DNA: TGTGCCAGCAGTTTAACGGCTCGCGGGAGTCATGAGCAGTTCTTC. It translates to CASSLTARGSHEQFF.

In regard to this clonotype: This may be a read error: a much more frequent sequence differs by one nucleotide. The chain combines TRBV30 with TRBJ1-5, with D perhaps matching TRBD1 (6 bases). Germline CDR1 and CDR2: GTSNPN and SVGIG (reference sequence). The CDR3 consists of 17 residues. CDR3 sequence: CAWSSHREGFSNLPQHF. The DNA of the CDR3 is TGTGCCTGGAGTTCTCACAGGGAAGGTTTTTCCAATCTGCCCCAGCATTTT.

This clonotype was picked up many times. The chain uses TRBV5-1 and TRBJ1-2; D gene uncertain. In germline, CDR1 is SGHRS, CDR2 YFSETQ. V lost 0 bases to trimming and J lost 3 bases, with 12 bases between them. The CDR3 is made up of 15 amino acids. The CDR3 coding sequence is TGCGCCAGCAGCTTGGATGTCTCAGGACACTATGGCTACACCTTC. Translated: CASSLDVSGHYGYTF. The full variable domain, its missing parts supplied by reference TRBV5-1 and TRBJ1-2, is KAGVTQTPRYLIKTRGQQVTLSCSPISGHRSVSWYQQTPGQGLQFLFEYFSETQRNKGNFPGRFSGRQFSNSRSEMNVSTLELGDSALYLCASSLDVSGHYGYTFGSGTRLTVV.

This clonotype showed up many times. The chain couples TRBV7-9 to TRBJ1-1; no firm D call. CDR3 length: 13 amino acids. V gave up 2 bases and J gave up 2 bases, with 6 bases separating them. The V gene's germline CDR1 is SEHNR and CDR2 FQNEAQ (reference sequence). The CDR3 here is CASSLWQNTEAFF. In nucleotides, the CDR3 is TGTGCCAGCAGCTTATGGCAAAACACTGAAGCTTTCTTT. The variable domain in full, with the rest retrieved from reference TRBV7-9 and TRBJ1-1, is DTGVSQNPRHKITKRGQNVTFRCDPISEHNRLYWYRQTLGQGPEFLTYFQNEAQLEKSRLLSDRFSAERPKGSFSTLEIQRTEQGDSAMYLCASSLWQNTEAFFGQGTRLTVV.

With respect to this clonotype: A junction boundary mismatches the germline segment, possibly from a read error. The CDR3 sequence: CASSPRGSFEQYF. The CDR3, as DNA: TGTGCCAGCAGCCCCAGGGGATCCTTCGAGCAGTACTTC. V and J are TRBV4-2 and TRBJ2-7; perhaps TRBD1 as D (6 bases). CDR3 length: 13 amino acids. Germline V gives CDR1 LGHNA, CDR2 YNFKEQ.

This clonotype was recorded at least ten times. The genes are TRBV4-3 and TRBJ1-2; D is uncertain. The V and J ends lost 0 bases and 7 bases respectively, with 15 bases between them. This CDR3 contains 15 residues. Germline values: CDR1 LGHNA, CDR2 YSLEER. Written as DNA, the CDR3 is TGCGCCAGCAGCCAAGATTGGGTAGAGGACTCTGGCTACACCTTC. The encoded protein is CASSQDWVEDSGYTF.

CDR3 sequence: CSASSGTYQETQYF. CDR3 coding DNA: TGCAGTGCTAGCTCCGGGACTTACCAAGAGACCCAGTACTTC. The chain joins TRBV20-1 to TRBJ2-5, with D perhaps TRBD2 (6 bases). CDR3 length: 14 residues. The germline CDR1 and CDR2 sequences are DFQATT and SNEGSKA (reference sequence). The V gene lost 3 bases and the J gene lost 0 bases, with 11 bases spanning the gap.